What follows are 12 T cell receptor beta chains derived from one specimen sequenced in a study of blood T cell repertoires in COVID-19. The repertoire was sequenced with immunoSEQ multiplex PCR; TCRdb's copy has only in-frame clones and lacks some. The sample carries some 140,000 clones, around 82% recorded once. The sample taken for sequencing was PBMCs or T cells enriched from blood (not recorded which). The source is a man aged 40-49 years with acute COVID-19.

The rearrangement links TRBV3-1 (or the pseudogene TRBV3-2) to TRBJ2-1; D unresolved. The CDR3 is made up of 13 amino acids. V lost 6 bases and J lost 5, with 11 bases in between. The V gene's germline CDR1 is LGHDT and CDR2 YNNKEL (reference sequence). The CDR3 DNA reads TGTGCCAGCAGGCCGCGCTCACACAATGAGCAGTTCTTC. This encodes CASRPRSHNEQFF.

The rearrangement uses TRBV28 and TRBJ1-1; maybe TRBD1 (5 bases). The V and J ends lost 7 bases and 6 bases respectively, with 18 bases between them. Per the germline V gene, CDR1 is MDHEN and CDR2 is SYDVKM. The CDR3 extends over 14 amino acids. This CDR3 reads CASIKGPPPPEAFF. CDR3 coding DNA: TGTGCCAGCATCAAGGGGCCCCCGCCCCCTGAAGCTTTCTTT.

This rearrangement joins TRBV27 to TRBJ1-5; D may be TRBD1 (5 bases). CDR3 length: 14 amino acids. The V end lost 4 bases, the J end lost 2 bases, and 9 bases lay between the germline ends. Germline values: CDR1 MNHEY, CDR2 SMNVEV (reference sequence). The CDR3 DNA reads as TGTGCCAGCAGTTCAGCCAGGGGCAATCAGCCCCAGCATTTT. This sequence encodes CASSSARGNQPQHF.

The chain is built from TRBV18 and TRBJ1-6, with D perhaps matching TRBD1 (5 bases). Germline V lookup: CDR1 KGHSH, CDR2 LQKENI. The CDR3 is 16 amino acids. V lost 3 bases, J lost 7 bases, and 16 bases lay in between. CDR3 nucleotides: TGTGCCAGCTCACCGAGCGGAGGGGTTAACAATTCACCCCTCCACTTT. Encoded protein: CASSPSGGVNNSPLHF.

This chain links TRBV7-6 with TRBJ1-5; D not resolved. The CDR3 covers 16 residues. V was clipped by 2 bases and J by 0 bases, with 11 bases between them. Per the germline V gene, CDR1 is SGHVS and CDR2 is FNYEAQ. The CDR3 here is CASSLLSGSSNQPQHF. In nucleotides, the CDR3 is TGTGCCAGCAGCTTACTTAGCGGGTCTAGCAATCAGCCCCAGCATTTT.

J is TRBJ2-3 and V is TRBV19; tentative D call: TRBD2 (6 bases). The CDR3 runs 15 residues. The V gene lost 4 bases and the J gene lost 1 base, with 12 bases spanning the gap. The germline gives CDR1 LNHDA, CDR2 SQIVND (reference sequence). CDR3 residues: CASSTRDFGTDTQYF. The CDR3 bases are TGTGCCAGTAGTACAAGGGACTTTGGCACAGATACGCAGTATTTT.

The chain couples TRBV5-1 to TRBJ2-1; TRBD2 is a possible D gene (6 bases). V was trimmed by 4 bases and J by 0 bases, leaving 14 bases between them. CDR1 SGHRS and CDR2 YFSETQ come from the germline V gene. The CDR3 has 16 residues. CDR3 nucleotide sequence: TGCGCCAGCAGCCCGGGGGACTCTAGCTCCTACAATGAGCAGTTCTTC. It yields the protein CASSPGDSSSYNEQFF.

The rearrangement uses TRBV7-2 and TRBJ2-2; D unresolved. The CDR3 spans 13 residues. The germline gives CDR1 SGHTA, CDR2 FQGNSA. Trimming cost V 5 bases and J 9 bases, with 13 bases left between them. The CDR3 bases are TGTGCCAGCAGCCCCGATTATAGTCGGGAGCTGTTTTTT. Its translation is CASSPDYSRELFF.

This clone was picked up a small number of times. This chain links TRBV7-9 with TRBJ1-6; 7 nucleotides align to TRBD1. The CDR3 is made up of 14 amino acids. Germline loops: CDR1 SEHNR, CDR2 FQNEAQ (reference sequence). With V trimmed by 6 bases and J by 7 bases, 6 bases remained unmatched. In nucleotides, the CDR3 is TGTGCCAGCAGAGTACAGGGGACAAATTCACCCCTCCACTTT. Residues: CASRVQGTNSPLHF.

The chain joins TRBV4-3 to TRBJ2-3, with TRBD2 matching over 11 bases. V gave up 4 bases and J gave up 2 bases; unmatched junction bases: 5. This CDR3 has 16 amino acids. Germline values: CDR1 LGHNA, CDR2 YSLEER. The CDR3 DNA follows: TGCGCCAGCAGCCGAAGACTAGCGGGAATCACAGATACGCAGTATTTT. Amino acid sequence: CASSRRLAGITDTQYF.

The chain links TRBV15 to TRBJ2-7; D is perhaps TRBD2 (6 bases). This CDR3 region has 14 residues. Germline lookup yields CDR1 LNHNV and CDR2 YYDKDF (reference sequence). V dropped 8 bases and J dropped 7 bases, with 21 bases sitting between them. The CDR3 loop is CATSRERESGEQYF. CDR3 in DNA: TGTGCCACCTCCAGGGAACGGGAGTCGGGGGAGCAGTACTTC.

The V and J genes are TRBV29-1 and TRBJ2-3; the match to TRBD2 covers 9 bases. V was clipped by 0 bases and J by 9 bases; unmatched bases: 1. CDR1 is SQVTM and CDR2 is ANQGSEA in the germline V gene. The CDR3 contains 12 residues. The CDR3, as DNA: TGCAGCGTTGAAGATACTAGCGGGACGCAGTATTTT. It translates to CSVEDTSGTQYF.